This section outlines one TCR beta chain sequence together with its context. This specimen belongs to a study of blood T cell repertoires in COVID-19. The table came from immunoSEQ multiplex PCR; TCRdb's copy has only in-frame clones and leaves some out. The sample lists about 150,000 clones, 85% to 90% occurring once. Sequenced material: peripheral blood. This TCR derives from a man aged 55 to 70 with COVID-19, enrolled during active disease.

For the CDR3, the DNA is TGTGCCAGTAGTATGGAGAGGCATGGCTACACCTTC. This codes for CASSMERHGYTF. The chain recombines TRBV19 with TRBJ1-2; no firm D call. Trimming cost V 3 bases and J 6 bases, with 8 bases left between them. The CDR3 consists of 12 residues. In germline, CDR1 is LNHDA, CDR2 SQIVND (reference sequence). Drawing the rest from reference TRBV19 and TRBJ1-2, the complete variable domain is DGGITQSPKYLFRKEGQNVTLSCEQNLNHDAMYWYRQDPGQGLRLIYYSQIVNDFQKGDIAEGYSVSREKKESFPLTVTSAQKNPTAFYLCASSMERHGYTFGSGTRLTVV.